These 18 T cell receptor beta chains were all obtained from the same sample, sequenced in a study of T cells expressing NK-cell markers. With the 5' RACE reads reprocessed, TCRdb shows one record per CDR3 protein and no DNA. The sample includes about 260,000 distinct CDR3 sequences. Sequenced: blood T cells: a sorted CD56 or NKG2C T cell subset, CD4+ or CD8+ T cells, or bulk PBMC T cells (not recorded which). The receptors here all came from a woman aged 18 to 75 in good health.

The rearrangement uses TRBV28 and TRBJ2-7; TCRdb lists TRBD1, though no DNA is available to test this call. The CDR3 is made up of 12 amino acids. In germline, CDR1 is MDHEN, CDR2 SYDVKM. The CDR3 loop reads CASFSGAYEQYF.

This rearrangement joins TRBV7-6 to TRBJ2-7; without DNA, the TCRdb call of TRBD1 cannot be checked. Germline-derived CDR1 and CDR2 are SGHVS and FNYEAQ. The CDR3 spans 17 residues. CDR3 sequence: CASSQSPSGQGPYEQYF.

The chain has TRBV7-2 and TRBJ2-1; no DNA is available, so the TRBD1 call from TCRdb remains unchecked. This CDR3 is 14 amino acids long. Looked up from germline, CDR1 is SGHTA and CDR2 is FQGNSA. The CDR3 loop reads CASRGTGTYNEQFF.

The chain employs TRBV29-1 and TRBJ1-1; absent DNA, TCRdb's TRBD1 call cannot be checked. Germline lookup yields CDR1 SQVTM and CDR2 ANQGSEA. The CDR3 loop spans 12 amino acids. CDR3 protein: CSVDRGNTEAFF.

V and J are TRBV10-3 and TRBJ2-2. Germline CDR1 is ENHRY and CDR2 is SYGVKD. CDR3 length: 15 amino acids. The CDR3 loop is CAISESPENTGELFF.

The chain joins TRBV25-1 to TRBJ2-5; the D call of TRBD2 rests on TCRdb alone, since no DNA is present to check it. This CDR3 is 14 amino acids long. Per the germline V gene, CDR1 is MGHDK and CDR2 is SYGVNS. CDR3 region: CASRQSGGAETQYF.

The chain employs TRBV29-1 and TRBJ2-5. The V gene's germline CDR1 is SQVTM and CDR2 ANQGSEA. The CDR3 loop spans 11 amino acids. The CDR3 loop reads CSVGGSETQYF.

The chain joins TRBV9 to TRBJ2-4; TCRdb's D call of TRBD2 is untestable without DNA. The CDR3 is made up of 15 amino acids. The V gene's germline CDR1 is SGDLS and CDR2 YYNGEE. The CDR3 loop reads CASSVVSGDLNIQYF. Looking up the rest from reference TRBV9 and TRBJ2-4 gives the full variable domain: DSGVTQTPKHLITATGQRVTLRCSPRSGDLSVYWYQQSLDQGLQFLIQYYNGEERAKGNILERFSAQQFPDLHSELNLSSLELGDSALYFCASSVVSGDLNIQYFGAGTRLSVL.

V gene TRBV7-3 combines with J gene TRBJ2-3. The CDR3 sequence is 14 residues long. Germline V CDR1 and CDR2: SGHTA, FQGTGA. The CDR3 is CASSSVDSTDTQYF.

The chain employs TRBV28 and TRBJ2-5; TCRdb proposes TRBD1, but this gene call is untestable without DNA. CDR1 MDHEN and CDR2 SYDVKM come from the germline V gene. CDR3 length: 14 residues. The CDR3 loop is CASSGTGRQETQYF.

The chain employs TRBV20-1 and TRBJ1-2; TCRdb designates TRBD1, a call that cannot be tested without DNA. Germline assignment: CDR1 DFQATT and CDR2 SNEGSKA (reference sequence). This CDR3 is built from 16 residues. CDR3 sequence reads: CSALALRDRANYGYTF.

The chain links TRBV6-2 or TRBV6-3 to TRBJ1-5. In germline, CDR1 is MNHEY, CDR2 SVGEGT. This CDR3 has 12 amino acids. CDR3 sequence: CASSWGNQPQHF.

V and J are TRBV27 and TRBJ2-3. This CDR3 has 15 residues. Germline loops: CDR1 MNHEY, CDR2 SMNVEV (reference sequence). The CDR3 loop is CASSSQTLLTDTQYF.

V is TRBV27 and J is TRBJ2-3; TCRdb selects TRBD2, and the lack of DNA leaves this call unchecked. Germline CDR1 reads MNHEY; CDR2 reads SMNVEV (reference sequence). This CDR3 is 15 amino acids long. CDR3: CASSLSGLVSDTQYF.

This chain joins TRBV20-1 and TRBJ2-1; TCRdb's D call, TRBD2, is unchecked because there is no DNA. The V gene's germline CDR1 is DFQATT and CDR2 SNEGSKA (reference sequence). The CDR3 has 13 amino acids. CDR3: CSAARAPYNEQFF.

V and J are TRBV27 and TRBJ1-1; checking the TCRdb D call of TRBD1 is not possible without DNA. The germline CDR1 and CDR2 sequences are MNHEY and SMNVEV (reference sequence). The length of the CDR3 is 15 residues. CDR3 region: CASSFSPGVKAEAFF.

The CDR3 reads CASQEAAARSGYTF. The chain carries TRBV19 and TRBJ1-2; without DNA, the TCRdb call of TRBD1 cannot be checked. Germline CDR1 is LNHDA and CDR2 is SQIVND (reference sequence). This CDR3 spans 14 amino acids.

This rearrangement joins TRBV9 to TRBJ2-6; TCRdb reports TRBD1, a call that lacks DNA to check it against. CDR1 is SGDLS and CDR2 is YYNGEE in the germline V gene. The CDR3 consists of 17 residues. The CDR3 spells CASSPDSTHSGANVLTF.